The 21 T cell receptor beta chains in this list originate from one sample, sequenced in a study of blood T cell repertoires in COVID-19. This table comes from immunoSEQ multiplex PCR, and its TCRdb copy is limited to in-frame clones, with some not included. Of about 280,000 clones listed, roughly 89% are singletons. The sample was PBMCs or T cells enriched from blood (not recorded which). These receptors were taken from a woman in her late teens or twenties with acute COVID-19.

The chain combines TRBV30 with TRBJ2-1, with TRBD2 matching over 13 bases. This CDR3 has 14 amino acids. The trim removed 0 bases at V and 9 bases at J, leaving 2 bases unmatched. Germline CDR1 GTSNPN, CDR2 SVGIG (reference sequence). The CDR3 nucleotides read TGTGCCTGGAGTGTAGGACTAGCGGGAGCTGAGCAGTTCTTC. It codes for CAWSVGLAGAEQFF.

The chain has TRBV28 and TRBJ1-6, with 9 bases lining up with TRBD1. CDR3 length equals 15 residues. J was trimmed by 7 bases and V by 2 bases; bases with no gene match: 3. Germline V gene lookup returns CDR1 MDHEN and CDR2 SYDVKM. In DNA, the CDR3 is TGTGCCAGCAGTTTAGCTGGGACAGGGAATTCACCCCTCCACTTT. Amino acid sequence: CASSLAGTGNSPLHF.

The chain carries TRBV4-3 and TRBJ2-3; the D gene is possibly TRBD2 (5 bases). In germline, CDR1 is LGHNA, CDR2 YSLEER. The CDR3 has 16 amino acids. With 0 bases removed from V and 6 bases from J, the gap between germline ends came to 16 bases. CDR3 residues: CASSQEPGRVGDTQYF. Written as DNA, the CDR3 is TGCGCCAGCAGCCAAGAGCCGGGGAGAGTAGGGGATACGCAGTATTTT.

The V gene is TRBV30, the J gene TRBJ1-5; unclear D gene. This CDR3 is 13 amino acids long. The V gene lost 5 bases and the J gene lost 0 bases, with 8 bases spanning the gap. Per the germline V gene, CDR1 is GTSNPN and CDR2 is SVGIG (reference sequence). The chain's CDR3 is CAWGRYSNQPQHF. CDR3 DNA: TGTGCCTGGGGACGGTATAGCAATCAGCCCCAGCATTTT.

J is TRBJ2-6 and V is TRBV6-4, with D possibly matching TRBD1 (6 bases). V was pared by 4 bases and J by 0 bases, with 16 bases between. This CDR3 has 18 amino acids. Germline CDR1 is MRHNA and CDR2 is SNTAGT. The CDR3 DNA sequence: TGTGCCAGCAGTGTGGACAGCGAGGAGGTCTCTGGGGCCAACGTCCTGACTTTC. Protein: CASSVDSEEVSGANVLTF.

This clone was recorded once. J is TRBJ2-4 and V is TRBV3-1 (or the pseudogene TRBV3-2), with D possibly TRBD1 on 6 matching bases. The CDR3 runs to 12 residues. In germline, CDR1 is LGHDT, CDR2 YNNKEL (reference sequence). V lost 4 bases and J lost 8, with 9 bases in between. The CDR3 region is CASSRDTYIQYF. The CDR3 region has the DNA TGTGCCAGCAGCCGGGACACTTACATTCAGTACTTC.

This sequence joins TRBV3-1 (or the pseudogene TRBV3-2) and TRBJ2-1, with TRBD2 matching over 11 bases. CDR1 is LGHDT and CDR2 is YNNKEL in the germline V gene (reference sequence). With V trimmed by 2 bases and J by 1 base, 4 bases remained unmatched. The CDR3 contains 17 residues. The CDR3 coding sequence is TGTGCCAGCAGCCAATCACTAGCGGGAGAGTCCTACAATGAGCAGTTCTTC. This codes for CASSQSLAGESYNEQFF.

This clone appeared a single time. The V and J genes are TRBV7-8 and TRBJ2-2; 10 positions agree with TRBD2. Germline CDR1 is SGHVS and CDR2 is FQNEAQ. The junction had 1 base not matched to a gene; V was cut back by 5 bases and J by 1 base. The CDR3 has 15 residues. In DNA form, the CDR3 reads TGTGCCAGCAGCCGACTAGCGGGGAACACCGGGGAGCTGTTTTTT. Translation gives CASSRLAGNTGELFF.

The chain links TRBV30 to TRBJ1-5; D unresolved. Trimming removed 8 bases from V and 0 bases from J, with 14 bases in between. Germline V gene sequence: CDR1 GTSNPN, CDR2 SVGIG (reference sequence). The CDR3 spans 14 residues. The DNA of the CDR3 is TGTGCCGTTTCAAGCGGAGGTAGCAATCAGCCCCAGCATTTT. It codes for CAVSSGGSNQPQHF.

The chain carries TRBV15 and TRBJ2-2; D unclear. The V and J ends lost 5 bases and 0 bases respectively, with 10 bases between them. The CDR3 contains 15 residues. Germline-derived CDR1 and CDR2 are LNHNV and YYDKDF (reference sequence). The CDR3 here is CATSRGRANTGELFF. In DNA form, the CDR3 reads TGTGCCACCAGCCGAGGCCGGGCGAACACCGGGGAGCTGTTTTTT.

The CDR3 region has the DNA TGTGCCAGCAGTTCACAGGATACGAAGAACACTGAAGCTTTCTTT. Protein: CASSSQDTKNTEAFF. The rearrangement joins TRBV28 to TRBJ1-1, with D possibly being TRBD1 (5 bases). Per the germline V gene, CDR1 is MDHEN and CDR2 is SYDVKM. Trimming removed 4 bases at V and 1 base at J, with 13 bases between. The CDR3 extends over 15 amino acids.

In nucleotides, the CDR3 is TGTGCCAGTAGTACCCCGGGACAGCTCTATGGCTACACCTTC. It yields the protein CASSTPGQLYGYTF. The V call is TRBV19, the J call TRBJ1-2; 7 nucleotides line up with TRBD1. There are 14 residues in the CDR3. V shed 4 bases and J 4 bases; nucleotides not matched to a gene: 6. Germline CDR1 is LNHDA and CDR2 is SQIVND (reference sequence).

With respect to this clone: Different DNA sequences within this sample yield the same CDR3. The V and J genes are TRBV5-1 and TRBJ2-1, with 7 nucleotides matching TRBD1. Germline assignment: CDR1 SGHRS and CDR2 YFSETQ. CDR3 length: 15 amino acids. Germline trimming cut 4 bases from V and 4 bases from J; bases unmatched to any gene: 8. DNA of the CDR3: TGCGCCAGCAGCCTCCCCGGGACAGTATACAATGAGCAGTTCTTC. This codes for CASSLPGTVYNEQFF.

J is TRBJ2-5 and V is TRBV11-2, with a possible D match to TRBD2 (8 bases). Germline V gene data show CDR1 as SGHAT and CDR2 as FQNNGV. V dropped 3 bases and J dropped 2 bases, with 16 bases sitting between them. The CDR3 runs to 16 residues. The CDR3: CASSLAGGQMQETQYF. CDR3 DNA: TGTGCCAGCAGCTTGGCGGGGGGACAGATGCAAGAGACCCAGTACTTC.

This clone was counted a single time. V is TRBV2 and J is TRBJ1-3; 9 nucleotides line up with TRBD1. With V trimmed by 6 bases and J by 1 base, 16 bases remained unmatched. Germline assignment: CDR1 SNHLY and CDR2 FYNNEI. This CDR3 has 19 residues. CDR3 coding DNA: TGTGCCAGCAGCTTAAATGACAGGGGGACTGATAAGTCTGGAAACACCATATATTTT. It translates to CASSLNDRGTDKSGNTIYF.

This chain uses TRBV6-4 with TRBJ2-1; D ambiguous. The CDR3 covers 13 residues. Trimming pared 6 bases from V and 0 bases from J, leaving 6 bases between. Germline V CDR1 and CDR2: MRHNA, SNTAGT. CDR3: CASSLYSYNEQFF. CDR3 in DNA: TGTGCCAGCAGCCTCTACTCCTACAATGAGCAGTTCTTC.

CDR3 sequence (DNA): TGCGCCAGCAGCTTGGTGGGACAGCCATACAACAATGAGCAGTTCTTC. Amino acid sequence: CASSLVGQPYNNEQFF. The rearrangement joins TRBV5-1 to TRBJ2-1; 7 nucleotides match TRBD1. The germline gives CDR1 SGHRS, CDR2 YFSETQ. The CDR3 has 16 residues. Trimming cost V 0 bases and J 5 bases; bases outside gene matches: 8.

CDR3 DNA: TGTGCCAGCTCACCCCCCGCATCCATACAGGGCCACAATGAGCAGTTCTTC. Its protein product is CASSPPASIQGHNEQFF. The V and J genes are TRBV18 and TRBJ2-1; a possible D gene is TRBD1 (6 bases). The germline CDR1 and CDR2 sequences are KGHSH and LQKENI. The ends were cut back, 3 bases at V and 5 bases at J, with 20 bases in the middle. The CDR3 runs 17 residues.

The genes are TRBV28 and TRBJ1-2; 8 positions agree with TRBD1. CDR3 length equals 16 residues. V was pared by 2 bases and J by 4 bases, with 9 bases of the junction left unmatched. Germline V gene sequence: CDR1 MDHEN, CDR2 SYDVKM. CDR3 region: CASSLLGTGRAYGYTF. The CDR3 nucleotides read TGTGCCAGCAGTTTACTTGGGACAGGCCGGGCCTATGGCTACACCTTC.

This clone was recorded a few times. In DNA, the CDR3 is TGTGCCAGCAGCTTAGGTCAGACAGGGGCCAGTGGTGAGCAGTACTTC. Protein product: CASSLGQTGASGEQYF. The V call is TRBV7-9, the J call TRBJ2-7; TRBD1 aligns across 8 bases. This CDR3 comprises 16 residues. The V gene's germline CDR1 is SEHNR and CDR2 FQNEAQ (reference sequence). J lost 7 bases, V lost 1 base, and 12 bases had no gene match.

The chain combines TRBV29-1 with TRBJ2-3, with a weak D call TRBD2 (6 bases). V was pared by 6 bases and J by 2 bases, with 18 bases between. CDR1 SQVTM and CDR2 ANQGSEA come from the germline V gene. The CDR3 runs 15 residues. The CDR3: CSVTRGLANTDTQYF. The DNA of the CDR3 is TGCAGCGTCACTCGGGGTCTAGCGAACACAGATACGCAGTATTTT.